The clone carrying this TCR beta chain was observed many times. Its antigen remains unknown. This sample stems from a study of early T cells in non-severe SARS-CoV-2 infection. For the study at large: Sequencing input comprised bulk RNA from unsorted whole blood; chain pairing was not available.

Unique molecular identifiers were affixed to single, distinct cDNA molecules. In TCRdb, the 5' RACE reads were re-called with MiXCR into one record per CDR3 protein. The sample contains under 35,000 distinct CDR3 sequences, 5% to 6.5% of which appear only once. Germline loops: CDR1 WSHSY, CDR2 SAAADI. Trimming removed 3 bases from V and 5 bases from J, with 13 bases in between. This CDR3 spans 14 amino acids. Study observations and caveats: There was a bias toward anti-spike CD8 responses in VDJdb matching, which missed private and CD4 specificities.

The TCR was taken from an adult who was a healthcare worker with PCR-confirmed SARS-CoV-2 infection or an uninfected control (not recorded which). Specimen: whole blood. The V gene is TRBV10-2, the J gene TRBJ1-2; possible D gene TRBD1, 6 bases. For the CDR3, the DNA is TGCGCCAGCAGTGAAAACCAGGGGCAGTATGGCTACACCTTC. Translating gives CASSENQGQYGYTF.